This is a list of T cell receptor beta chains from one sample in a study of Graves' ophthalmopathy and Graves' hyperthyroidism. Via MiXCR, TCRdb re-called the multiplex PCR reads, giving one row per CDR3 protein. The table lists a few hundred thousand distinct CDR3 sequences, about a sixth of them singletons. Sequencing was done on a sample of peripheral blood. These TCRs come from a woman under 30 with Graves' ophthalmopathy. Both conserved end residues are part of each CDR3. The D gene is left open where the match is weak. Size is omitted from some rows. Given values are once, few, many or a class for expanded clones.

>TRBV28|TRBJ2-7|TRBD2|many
TGTGCCAGTGGGAGGGCCGTTTACGAGCAGTACTTC
CASGRAVYEQYF
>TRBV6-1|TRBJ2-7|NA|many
TGTGCCAGCAGTGAGACTGGACGGCGGATACCCTACGAGCAGTACTTC
CASSETGRRIPYEQYF
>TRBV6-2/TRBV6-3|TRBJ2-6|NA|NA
TGTGCCAGCAGTTACTCGAGATCCGGCCAGGTTAACTCTGGGGCCAACGTCCTGACTTTC
CASSYSRSGQVNSGANVLTF
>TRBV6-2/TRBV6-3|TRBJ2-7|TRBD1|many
TGTGCCAGCAGTTACTCGACGACAGGGGATGGGTCCGTCGGCGAGCAGTACTTC
CASSYSTTGDGSVGEQYF
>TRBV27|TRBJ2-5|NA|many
TGTGCCAGCAGTTTATTTGGCGGGCCGTACCAAGAGACCCAGTACTTC
CASSLFGGPYQETQYF
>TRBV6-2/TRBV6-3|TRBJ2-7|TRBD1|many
TGTGCCAGCCGGGGACAGGCAGGAGAGTCGAGGTTCTACGAGCAGTACTTC
CASRGQAGESRFYEQYF
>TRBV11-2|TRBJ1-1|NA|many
TGTGCCAGCAGGGCTCGTGGACCCGAGACTGAAGCTTTCTTT
CASRARGPETEAFF
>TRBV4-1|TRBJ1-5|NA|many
TGCGCCAGCAGCCAAGCACAGATCAATCAGCCCCAGCATTTT
CASSQAQINQPQHF
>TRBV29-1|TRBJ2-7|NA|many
TGCAGCGCACTTAGCGAGCCTTCCTACGAGCAGTACTTC
CSALSEPSYEQYF
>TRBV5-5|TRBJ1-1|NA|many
TGTGCCAGCAGCTGGGAGAGGGGACTAAACACTGAAGCTTTCTTT
CASSWERGLNTEAFF
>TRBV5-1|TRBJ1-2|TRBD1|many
TGCGCCAGCAGCTTGGCCCTATTGTCAGGGGGGCATGGCTACACCTTC
CASSLALLSGGHGYTF
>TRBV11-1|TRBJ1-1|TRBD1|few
TGTGCCAGCAGACTTGCACCCAGGGGGATCGGAAAGGCAGACACTGAAGCTTTCTTT
CASRLAPRGIGKADTEAFF
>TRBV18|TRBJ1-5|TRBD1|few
TGTGCCAGCTCACCACCGCGAGAGAGGCGACAGGGTACAGACCAGCCCCAGCATTTT
CASSPPRERRQGTDQPQHF
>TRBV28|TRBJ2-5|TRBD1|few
TGTGCCAGCAGTCCGGGACAGGGGTTCGGTGAGACCCAGTGCTTC
CASSPGQGFGETQCF
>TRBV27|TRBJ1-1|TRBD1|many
TGTGCCAGCAGTGGAATGGGGACAGCGAACACTGAAGCTTTCTTT
CASSGMGTANTEAFF
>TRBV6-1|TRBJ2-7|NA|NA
TGTGCCAGCAGTGAAGGTAATAGCGGACCCTACGAGCAGTACTTC
CASSEGNSGPYEQYF
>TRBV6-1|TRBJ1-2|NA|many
TGTGCCAGCAGGGTGGACTATGGCTACACCTTC
CASRVDYGYTF
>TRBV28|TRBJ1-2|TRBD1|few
TGTGCCAGCGGGACAGAGTATGGCTACACCTTC
CASGTEYGYTF
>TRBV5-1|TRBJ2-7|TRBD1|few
TGCGCCAGCAGCTCCACATGGGCAGGGGGTCGCAACGAGCAGTACTTC
CASSSTWAGGRNEQYF
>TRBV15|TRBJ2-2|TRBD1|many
TGTGCCACCAGCAGTCATAGGGGGCCGAACACCGGGGAGCTGTTTTTT
CATSSHRGPNTGELFF
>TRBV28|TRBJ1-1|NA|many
TGTGCCAGCAGTTACATACTTCTACCGGGGGACCGGAACACTGAAGCTTTCTTT
CASSYILLPGDRNTEAFF
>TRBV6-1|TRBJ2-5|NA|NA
TGTGCCAGCAGTGAAAGAGGGGAAGAGACCCAGTACTTC
CASSERGEETQYF
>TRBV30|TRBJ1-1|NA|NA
TGTGCCTGGAGTGAGGGACACGACACTGAAGCTTTCTTT
CAWSEGHDTEAFF
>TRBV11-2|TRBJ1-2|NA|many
TGTGCCAGCAGCTTAGCAGATGGCTACACCTTC
CASSLADGYTF
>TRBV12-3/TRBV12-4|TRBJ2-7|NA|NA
TGTGCCAGCAGTTTTAGCAGGGATCACGAGCAGTACTTC
CASSFSRDHEQYF
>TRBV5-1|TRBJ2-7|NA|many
TGCGCCAGCAGCTTCGGGTTAGGCCAACTCTCCTACGAGCAGTACTTC
CASSFGLGQLSYEQYF
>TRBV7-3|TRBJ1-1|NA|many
TGTGCCAGCAGCACACCACAGAACACTGAAGCTTTCTTT
CASSTPQNTEAFF
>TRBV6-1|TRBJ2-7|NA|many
TGTGCCAGCAGTGACGGCCACCGATACTACGAGCAGTACTTC
CASSDGHRYYEQYF
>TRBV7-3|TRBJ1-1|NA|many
TGTGCCAGCAGCAACCTCCCGACTCGAACCGCGGGCGCTGAAGCTTTCTTT
CASSNLPTRTAGAEAFF
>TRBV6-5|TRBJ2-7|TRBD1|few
TGTGCCAGCAGTTACCCGGGACAGGGGTTGGTTCGCGAGCAGTACTTC
CASSYPGQGLVREQYF
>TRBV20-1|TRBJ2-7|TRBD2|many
TGCAGTGCGTACGGGACTAGCGGGAGTCGTCGATTTTCCTACGAGCAGTACTTC
CSAYGTSGSRRFSYEQYF
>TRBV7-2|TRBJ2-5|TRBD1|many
TGTGCCAGCAGCTTAGCCCCAGGGACAGGGGGCAGGAAGACCCAGTACTTC
CASSLAPGTGGRKTQYF
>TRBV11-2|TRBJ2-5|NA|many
TGTGCCAGCAGCTCGCGGGCGGGGGAGACCCAGTACTTC
CASSSRAGETQYF
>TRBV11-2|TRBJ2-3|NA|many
TGTGCCAGCAGCCTGCCACGGGGTAACACAGATACGCAGTATTTT
CASSLPRGNTDTQYF
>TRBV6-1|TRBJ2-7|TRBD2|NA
TGTGCCAGCAGTGAAGGGCTAGCGGGAATCTACGAGCAGTACTTC
CASSEGLAGIYEQYF
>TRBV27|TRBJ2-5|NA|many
TGTGCCAGCAGAATCGTCGGTGGGGAGACCCAGTACTTC
CASRIVGGETQYF
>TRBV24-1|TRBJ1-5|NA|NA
TGTGCCACCTCCTCAGAAGGGGTGCAGCCCCAGCATTTT
CATSSEGVQPQHF
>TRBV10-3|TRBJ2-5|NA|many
TGTGCCATCAGTGAGGGCCCAGCCTCCCTCCTCCCAGAGACCCAGTACTTC
CAISEGPASLLPETQYF
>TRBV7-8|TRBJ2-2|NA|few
TGTGCCAGCAGTTTTGCCCTGACTTCGAACACCGGGGAGCTGTTTTTT
CASSFALTSNTGELFF
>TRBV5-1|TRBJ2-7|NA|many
TGCGCCAGCAGCTCGACAGCGGCGGACGAGCAGTACTTC
CASSSTAADEQYF
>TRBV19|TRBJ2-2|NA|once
TGTGCCAGTAGTATAGTGTACGGAACGAACACCGGGGAGCTGTTTTTT
CASSIVYGTNTGELFF
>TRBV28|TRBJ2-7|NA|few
TGTGCCAGCAGTTCCTCAGGGGGGTACTACGAGCAGTACTTC
CASSSSGGYYEQYF
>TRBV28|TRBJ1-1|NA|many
TGTGCCAGCGGGACAACGAACACTGAAGCTTTCTTT
CASGTTNTEAFF
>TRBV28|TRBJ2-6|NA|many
TGTGCCAGCAGTTTGGGGCCTGGGGCCAACGTCCTGACTTTC
CASSLGPGANVLTF
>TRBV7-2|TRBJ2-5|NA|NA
TGTGCCAGCAACTTAGCCCGGCTGCAAGAGACCCAGTACTTC
CASNLARLQETQYF
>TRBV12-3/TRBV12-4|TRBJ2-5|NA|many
TGTGCCAGCACCACTCACTCAGAGACCCAGTACTTC
CASTTHSETQYF
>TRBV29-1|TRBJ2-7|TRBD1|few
TGCAGCGTTGAAGGAGACGGGACAGGGGAATACGAGCAGTACTTC
CSVEGDGTGEYEQYF
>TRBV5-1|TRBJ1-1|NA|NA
TGCGCCAGCAGCTTGGAGTTGGGGAAGACTGAAGCTTTCTTT
CASSLELGKTEAFF
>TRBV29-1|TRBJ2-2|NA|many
TGCAGCGTTGTTCCTACAAACACCGGGGAGCTGTTTTTT
CSVVPTNTGELFF
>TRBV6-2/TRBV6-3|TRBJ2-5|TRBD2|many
TGTGCCAGCAGGACTAGCGGTCAAGAGACCCAGTACTTC
CASRTSGQETQYF
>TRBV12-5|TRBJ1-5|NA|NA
TGTGCTAGTGGTTGGGTTACGGGACCCCGGGGCAATCAGCCCCAGCATTTT
CASGWVTGPRGNQPQHF
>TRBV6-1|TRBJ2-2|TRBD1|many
TGTGCCAGCAGTGAAGGAAGGACAGGACGCTACGCCCCCGGGGAGCTGCTTTTT
CASSEGRTGRYAPGELLF